This T cell receptor beta chain was captured by sequencing in a study of control samples from healthy donors and cancer patients. The CDR3 totals 16 residues. Per germline, CDR1 SGHDT and CDR2 YYEEEE. V was clipped by 1 base and J by 2 bases, with 16 bases between them. Only in-frame clones appear in the TCRdb table, and some are missing; sequencing was by immunoSEQ multiplex PCR. The sample has 110,000 or so clones, approximately 87% seen once; the top ten hold 12%. The sample taken for sequencing was blood. This sequence originates from a man aged 30-40 years in good health. The chain combines TRBV5-6 with TRBJ2-7; D remains ambiguous. CDR3: CASSLFTSATPYEQYF. The CDR3 nucleotides are TGTGCCAGCAGCTTGTTTACCAGCGCCACACCCTACGAGCAGTACTTC.